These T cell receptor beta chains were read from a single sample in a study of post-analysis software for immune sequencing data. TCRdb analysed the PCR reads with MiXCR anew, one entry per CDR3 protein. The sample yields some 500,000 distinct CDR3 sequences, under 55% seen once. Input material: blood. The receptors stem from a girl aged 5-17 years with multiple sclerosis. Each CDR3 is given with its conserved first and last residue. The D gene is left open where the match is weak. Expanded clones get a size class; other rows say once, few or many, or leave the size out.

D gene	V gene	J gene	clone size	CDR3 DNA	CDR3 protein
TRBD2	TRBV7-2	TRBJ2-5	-	TGTGCCAGCAGCCCACGGACTAGCGTACAGACCCAGTACTTC	CASSPRTSVQTQYF
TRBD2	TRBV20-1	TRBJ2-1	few	TGCAGTGCTAGAGCTCTTCATAATAGCGGGAGGGTTCGGTACAATGAGCAGTTCTTC	CSARALHNSGRVRYNEQFF
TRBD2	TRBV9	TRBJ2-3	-	TGTGCCAGCAGCGCCGAAGGAGCGGGAGGGCCGCTAGATACGCAGTATTTT	CASSAEGAGGPLDTQYF
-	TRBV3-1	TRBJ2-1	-	TGTGCCAGCAGCCAAGAGAGTTGGTTTTGGGGCAATGAGCAGTTCTTC	CASSQESWFWGNEQFF
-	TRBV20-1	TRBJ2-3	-	TGCAGTGCTGAGACAACAGATACGCAGTATTTT	CSAETTDTQYF
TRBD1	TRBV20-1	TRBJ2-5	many	TGCAGTGTGCGGGTCGACAGGGGGTTCGAGACCCAGTACTTC	CSVRVDRGFETQYF
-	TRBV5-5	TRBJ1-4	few	TGTGCCAGCAGCTTGTCGGGAAGGTGGGAAAAACTGTTTTTT	CASSLSGRWEKLFF
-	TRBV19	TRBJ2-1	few	TGTGCCAGTCACCGGGACTCCTCCTACAATGAGCAGTTCTTC	CASHRDSSYNEQFF
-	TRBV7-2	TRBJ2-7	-	TGTGCCAGCAGCGTGGAAGGGCTTGGCGAGCAGTACTTC	CASSVEGLGEQYF
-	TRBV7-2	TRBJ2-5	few	TGTGCCAGCAGCTCCCAGCCACCCCAAGAGACCCAGTACTTC	CASSSQPPQETQYF
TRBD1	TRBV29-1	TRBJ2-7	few	TGCAGCGCCCAGACGACAGGGGACGTCTACGAGCAGTACTTC	CSAQTTGDVYEQYF
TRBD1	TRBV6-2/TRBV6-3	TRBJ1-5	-	TGTGCCAGCAGTACGGACAGGGGGCGTGTTGGAAGTCGTCAGCCCCAGCATTTT	CASSTDRGRVGSRQPQHF
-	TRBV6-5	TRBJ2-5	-	TGTGCCAGCAGTAACGACAGGGAGGCGGAGACCCAGTACTTC	CASSNDREAETQYF
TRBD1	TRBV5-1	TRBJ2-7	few	TGCGCCAGCAGCCCGGGCCGGGACAGGGTCATCAACGAGCAGTACTTC	CASSPGRDRVINEQYF
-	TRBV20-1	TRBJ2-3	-	TGCAGTGCTAGAGATCCCCCTAGTAACCCAGATACGCAGTATTTT	CSARDPPSNPDTQYF
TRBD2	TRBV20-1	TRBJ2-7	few	TGCAGTGCCAGTAAAACGGGGGGCGAGCAGTACTTC	CSASKTGGEQYF
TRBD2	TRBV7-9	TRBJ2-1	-	TGTGCCAGCAGCTTAGTTGATCGGACTAGCGGGAGTAATGAGCAGTTCTTC	CASSLVDRTSGSNEQFF
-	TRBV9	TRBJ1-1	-	TGTGCCAGCAGCGTAGAGGGACTCCAGGAAGCTTTCTTT	CASSVEGLQEAFF
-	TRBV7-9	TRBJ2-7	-	TGTGCCAGCAGCTTAGTGGGGAACCCTAACTACGAGCAGTACTTC	CASSLVGNPNYEQYF
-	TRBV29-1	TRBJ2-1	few	TGCAGCGTTGGAAGGAGTTCCTCCTACAATGAGCAGTTCTTC	CSVGRSSSYNEQFF
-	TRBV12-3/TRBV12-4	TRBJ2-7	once	TGTGCCATCCCTTCGGAGGATCTCTACGAGCAGTACTTC	CAIPSEDLYEQYF
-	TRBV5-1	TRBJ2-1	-	TGCGCCAGCAGCTTGACGGCAAGCTCCTACAATGAGCAGTTCTTC	CASSLTASSYNEQFF